Listed below are T cell receptor beta chains from one sample, sequenced in a study of post-analysis software for immune sequencing data. MiXCR, applied by TCRdb to the PCR reads, yields one record per CDR3 protein. The sample includes 820,000 or so distinct CDR3 sequences, under 70% of them seen just once. Sequenced material: blood. The receptor source for this set is a girl between 10 and 17 years old with multiple sclerosis. The CDR3 runs from the conserved cysteine through the conserved F or W. A D gene is named only where the DNA matches it firmly. Clone size is not always given. Where it is, it says once, few, many or a class for expanded clones.

v_call	cdr3_length	clone_size	d_call	j_call	cdr3_aa	cdr3_nt
TRBV7-7	15	many	.	TRBJ2-1	CASSERVGPDNEQFF	TGTGCTAGCAGCGAGCGGGTCGGTCCTGACAATGAGCAGTTCTTC
TRBV20-1	13	.	.	TRBJ1-1	CSAPDGMNTEAFF	TGCAGTGCCCCCGACGGAATGAACACTGAAGCTTTCTTT
TRBV4-1	16	.	.	TRBJ2-7	CASSQPGRGLSYEQYF	TGCGCCAGCAGCCAACCTGGCCGGGGCTTGAGCTACGAGCAGTACTTC
TRBV4-2	15	.	TRBD2	TRBJ2-7	CASSQDPSGGYEQYF	TGTGCCAGCAGCCAAGATCCCAGCGGGGGTTACGAGCAGTACTTC
TRBV7-8	17	.	TRBD2	TRBJ2-7	CASSLAGGARIPYEQYF	TGTGCCAGCAGCTTAGCCGGGGGGGCTAGAATTCCCTACGAGCAGTACTTC
TRBV5-1	14	.	.	TRBJ1-2	CASSLPSSARGYTF	TGCGCCAGCAGCTTGCCCTCTTCCGCGCGAGGCTACACCTTC
TRBV6-5	13	.	TRBD2	TRBJ2-1	CATLQLWGGEQFF	TGTGCCACCTTACAACTTTGGGGGGGTGAGCAGTTCTTC
TRBV14	16	.	TRBD2	TRBJ2-1	CASSQALAGSYNEQFF	TGTGCCAGCAGCCAAGCACTAGCGGGGTCATACAATGAGCAGTTCTTC
TRBV11-1	15	.	TRBD1	TRBJ2-1	CASSLAFDRVDEQFF	TGTGCCAGCAGCTTAGCCTTTGACAGGGTGGATGAGCAGTTCTTC
TRBV7-8	13	.	TRBD1	TRBJ2-2	CASSAQGTGELFF	TGTGCCAGCAGCGCACAGGGGACCGGGGAGCTGTTTTTT
TRBV20-1	16	.	.	TRBJ1-2	CSVKGAGNTRNYGYTF	TGCAGTGTTAAAGGGGCGGGAAACACGAGGAACTATGGCTACACCTTC
TRBV11-1	15	.	TRBD2	TRBJ2-5	CASSLTAGGRKTQYF	TGTGCCAGCAGCTTAACAGCGGGGGGACGCAAGACCCAGTACTTC
TRBV29-1	12	.	TRBD1	TRBJ2-7	CSCGQGIGEQYF	TGCAGCTGCGGACAGGGGATCGGCGAGCAGTACTTC
TRBV5-1	14	.	.	TRBJ2-5	CASSLGPRGETQYF	TGCGCCAGCAGCTTGGGACCACGGGGAGAGACCCAGTACTTC
TRBV20-1	14	.	TRBD2	TRBJ2-1	CSATPSGRWETQFF	TGCAGTGCTACACCTAGCGGGAGATGGGAGACCCAGTTCTTC
TRBV27	14	.	TRBD2	TRBJ2-5	CASSFSSGRAREYF	TGTGCCAGCAGTTTTTCCAGCGGGAGGGCCAGGGAGTACTTC
TRBV29-1	13	.	.	TRBJ2-3	CSVVERATDTQYF	TGCAGCGTTGTTGAGAGGGCCACGGATACGCAGTATTTT
TRBV20-1	20	few	TRBD1	TRBJ2-6	CSAKVVFRDRGRSGANVLTF	TGCAGTGCTAAGGTAGTCTTTCGGGACAGGGGCCGCTCTGGGGCCAACGTCCTGACTTTC
TRBV2	15	.	TRBD1	TRBJ1-1	CASSPIGTGVTEAFF	TGTGCCAGCAGTCCCATAGGGACAGGGGTCACTGAAGCTTTCTTT
TRBV10-3	14	few	TRBD2	TRBJ2-7	CAISGRAGAYEQYF	TGTGCCATCAGTGGTCGAGCGGGGGCGTACGAGCAGTACTTC
TRBV12-3/TRBV12-4	14	few	.	TRBJ2-5	CASSLAGVKETQYF	TGTGCCAGCAGTTTAGCGGGGGTAAAAGAGACCCAGTACTTC
TRBV7-8	16	.	.	TRBJ2-3	CASSQGGSGFTDTQYF	TGTGCCAGCAGCCAAGGGGGGTCCGGCTTCACAGATACGCAGTATTTT
TRBV9	15	few	TRBD1	TRBJ1-2	CASSDRTGANYGYTF	TGTGCCAGCAGCGACCGGACAGGCGCTAACTATGGCTACACCTTC
TRBV6-6	15	once	TRBD2	TRBJ2-5	CASTRLAGALETQYF	TGTGCCAGCACCAGACTAGCGGGGGCCCTGGAGACCCAGTACTTC
TRBV2	14	.	.	TRBJ1-2	CASSDGGANYGYTF	TGTGCCAGCAGTGATGGGGGAGCCAACTATGGCTACACCTTC
TRBV20-1	13	.	TRBD2	TRBJ2-5	CSETSGMGKTQYF	TGCAGCGAGACTAGCGGGATGGGGAAGACCCAGTACTTC
TRBV11-2	15	.	.	TRBJ2-4	CASRPFVVAKNIQYF	TGTGCCAGCAGGCCCTTTGTGGTAGCCAAAAACATTCAGTACTTC
TRBV12-3/TRBV12-4	12	.	.	TRBJ2-3	CASGESTDTQYF	TGTGCCAGCGGGGAAAGCACAGATACGCAGTATTTT
TRBV5-1	17	.	TRBD2	TRBJ2-1	CASSIRPLAGSSNEQFF	TGCGCCAGCAGCATCCGTCCTCTAGCGGGATCTAGCAATGAGCAGTTCTTC
TRBV7-9	14	once	.	TRBJ2-5	CASRMASTQETQYF	TGTGCCAGCAGAATGGCTAGCACCCAAGAGACCCAGTACTTC
TRBV10-3	14	many	.	TRBJ2-7	CAISRGGSNYEQYF	TGTGCCATCAGTCGGGGAGGAAGCAACTACGAGCAGTACTTC
TRBV29-1	12	.	.	TRBJ2-5	CSVWDGQETQYF	TGCAGCGTTTGGGACGGACAAGAGACCCAGTACTTC
TRBV3-1	14	few	.	TRBJ2-7	CASSQGGGSYEQYF	TGTGCCAGCAGCCAAGGAGGGGGCTCCTACGAGCAGTACTTC
TRBV6-1	18	.	.	TRBJ1-6	CASTPSNQGIVPNSPLHF	TGTGCCAGCACCCCATCGAACCAGGGGATTGTGCCCAATTCACCCCTCCACTTT
TRBV5-1	17	.	TRBD1	TRBJ2-1	CASSLDLSFYRGNEQFF	TGCGCCAGCAGCTTGGACCTTTCCTTTTACAGGGGCAATGAGCAGTTCTTC
TRBV29-1	13	.	.	TRBJ1-5	CSASDTNNQPQHF	TGCAGCGCCTCTGACACAAACAATCAGCCCCAGCATTTT
TRBV5-1	16	.	.	TRBJ1-6	CASRPPGGEYNSPLHF	TGCGCCAGCAGACCTCCCGGGGGGGAGTATAATTCACCCCTCCACTTT
TRBV6-5	12	few	.	TRBJ1-1	CASSPSGTEAFF	TGTGCCAGCAGTCCCTCTGGGACTGAAGCTTTCTTT
TRBV20-1	16	.	.	TRBJ2-7	CSARPPGAGYYYEQYF	TGCAGTGCTAGACCCCCAGGGGCCGGCTACTACTACGAGCAGTACTTC
TRBV5-1	18	.	TRBD2	TRBJ2-7	CASSLGGTSGYITYEQYF	TGCGCCAGCAGCTTGGGCGGGACTAGCGGATATATCACCTACGAGCAGTACTTC
TRBV27	15	.	TRBD1	TRBJ2-3	CASSSMDRGVDTQYF	TGTGCCAGCAGCTCAATGGACAGGGGGGTGGATACGCAGTATTTT
TRBV20-1	15	.	TRBD2	TRBJ2-5	CSASGLAVSEETQYF	TGCAGTGCTAGCGGCCTAGCGGTCTCTGAAGAGACCCAGTACTTC